This is a list of T cell receptor beta chains from one sample in a study of blood T cell repertoires in COVID-19. TCRdb's table, derived via immunoSEQ multiplex PCR, lists solely in-frame clones and lacks some. Here the sample spans some 300,000 clones, about 91% being singletons. Input material: peripheral blood. Source of these receptors: a woman aged 30 to 39 who had recovered from COVID-19. Each CDR3 is given with its conserved first and last residue. D genes are given only for firm matches. Rows give clone size only sometimes, using once, few, many, or a class for an expanded clone.

-	TRBV28	TRBD1	TRBJ2-7	CAINGAGGEQYF	TGTGCCATCAACGGGGCAGGGGGCGAGCAGTACTTC
-	TRBV4-3	TRBD1	TRBJ2-7	CASSQDYGQGYEQYF	TGCGCCAGCAGCCAAGATTACGGACAGGGCTACGAGCAGTACTTC
-	TRBV6-5	-	TRBJ1-1	CATDLPNTEAFF	TGTGCCACGGACTTGCCGAACACTGAAGCTTTCTTT
-	TRBV12-3/TRBV12-4	-	TRBJ2-3	CASSPLGTDTQYF	TGTGCCAGCAGCCCCTTAGGCACAGATACGCAGTATTTT
-	TRBV14	-	TRBJ1-1	CASRQSHRDTTEAFF	TGTGCCAGCAGACAATCCCACCGGGACACAACCGAAGCTTTCTTT
-	TRBV6-1	-	TRBJ2-2	CASSEYRVNTGELFF	TGTGCCAGCAGTGAGTACAGGGTTAACACCGGGGAGCTGTTTTTT
-	TRBV28	TRBD2	TRBJ2-3	CASKGLAVDTQYF	TGTGCCAGCAAGGGACTAGCGGTGGATACGCAGTATTTT
-	TRBV2	-	TRBJ2-6	CASVRDSGANVLTF	TGTGCCAGTGTTCGGGACTCTGGGGCCAACGTCCTGACTTTC
-	TRBV7-2	-	TRBJ2-5	CASRKGGGETQYF	TGTGCCAGCAGGAAAGGGGGGGGAGAGACCCAGTACTTC
-	TRBV11-2	TRBD2	TRBJ2-3	CASSLEPAGAAQYF	TGTGCCAGCAGCTTAGAACCAGCGGGGGCCGCGCAGTATTTT
-	TRBV6-6	TRBD1	TRBJ1-3	CASSYPGGEGNTIYF	TGTGCCAGCAGTTACCCAGGGGGCGAAGGAAACACCATATATTTT
once	TRBV27	-	TRBJ2-3	CASSLIFAPGLDTQYF	TGTGCCAGCAGTTTAATCTTCGCTCCGGGACTAGATACGCAGTATTTT
-	TRBV19	-	TRBJ1-5	CASRRSLGSNQPQHF	TGTGCCAGTAGACGTAGCTTGGGTAGCAATCAGCCCCAGCATTTT
-	TRBV9	TRBD2	TRBJ2-7	CASSTGLANYEQYF	TGTGCCAGCAGCACGGGACTAGCAAACTACGAGCAGTACTTC
once	TRBV18	-	TRBJ2-5	CASSPPVLAGQETQYF	TGTGCCAGCTCACCACCGGTGTTGGCAGGACAAGAGACCCAGTACTTC
-	TRBV5-1	TRBD1	TRBJ2-1	CASSLGTGAAFGGNEQFF	TGCGCCAGCAGCTTGGGGACAGGGGCGGCCTTCGGTGGTAATGAGCAGTTCTTC
-	TRBV27	TRBD1	TRBJ2-7	CASSTLGQGAEQYF	TGTGCCAGCAGTACTTTAGGACAGGGGGCCGAGCAGTACTTC